The present TCR beta chain was sequenced within a study of blood T cell repertoires in COVID-19. The wider study: The United States, Italy and Spain supplied acute and convalescent COVID-19 samples. T cells, B-cell-depleted T cells, or PBMCs supplied cDNA or gDNA.

Germline assignment: CDR1 SGHTA and CDR2 FQGNSA. CDR3 length: 14 amino acids. J gave up 2 bases and V 6 bases, and 5 bases lay outside the gene matches. Authors' methods: By means of reference gene primer amplification, nucleated cell counts were estimated. Produced via immunoSEQ multiplex PCR; TCRdb's table is partial and in-frame only. V and J calls and clone size are given by that table; D and trimming were obtained from the DNA. The data contain fewer than 85,000 clones, about 76% of them singletons. The sequence was obtained from a woman of 80 years or more with active or convalescent COVID-19. The chain couples TRBV7-2 to TRBJ2-7, with 9 bases that match TRBD2. The material sequenced was peripheral blood. The CDR3 DNA follows: TGTGCCAGCAGACGTAGCGGGAGTACCTACGAGCAGTACTTC. Amino acid sequence: CASRRSGSTYEQYF. Using reference TRBV7-2 and TRBJ2-7 for the parts outside the CDR3, the full variable domain is GAGVSQSPSNKVTEKGKDVELRCDPISGHTALYWYRQSLGQGLEFLIYFQGNSAPDKSGLPSDRFSAERTGGSVSTLTIQRTQQEDSAVYLCASRRSGSTYEQYFGPGTRLTVT.